The rows below give T cell receptor beta chains drawn from one sample of a study of shared clonotypes between healthy human individuals. TCRdb's copy holds only in-frame clones and misses some; the assay was immunoSEQ multiplex PCR. The data hold approximately 980,000 clones, with about three quarters observed a single time. Sequencing input: memory CD4+ T cells sorted from blood. These receptors were collected from a man aged 18-30 years in good health. Both conserved end residues are trimmed from each CDR3. A D gene is named only where the DNA matches it firmly. Not all rows give a size; the values are once, few, many and, for expanded clones, a class.

-	-	TRBV30	ACWGWMNTEAF
-	-	TRBV18	ASSPSTANEKLF
-	-	TRBV9	ASSVNSWNTEAF
-	TRBD1	TRBV30	ACTGTGGTGNQPQH
-	-	TRBV28	ASSLGGLETQY
-	TRBD1	TRBV28	ASTRTGLVKLF
-	-	TRBV27	ASSLIGLDTEAF
-	-	TRBV2	ASSGRGLVNEQF
-	-	TRBV5-8	ATPTGGRYEQY
once	-	TRBV7-9	ASSLVEVQL
-	TRBD1	TRBV10-1	ASSRDRGGEQF
-	-	TRBV6-1	ASRSRGSAYGYT
-	TRBD1	TRBV27	ASSSLGGQGTKNQY